This T cell receptor beta chain was retrieved from a study of T-cell memory formation after mild COVID-19. Notes on the study in general: Pre-infection memory already had some responding clones, implying cross-reactive memory joined.

CDR3 length equals 15 residues. Germline V gene lookup returns CDR1 SQVTM and CDR2 ANQGSEA. The V gene end was trimmed by 8 bases and the J gene end by 2 bases; junction bases not matched to a gene: 6. TCRdb ran MiXCR on the 5' RACE reads and lists one entry per CDR3 protein. The sample shows roughly 110,000 distinct CDR3 sequences, 13% to 15% of them seen only once. As regards this clonotype: As yet, its antigen is unknown.

The TCR comes from a man between 18 and 29 years old who had mild COVID-19 (a few samples of this study predate the infection). Cell type and time point are not known. This chain uses TRBV29-1 with TRBJ2-3; 14 bases agree with TRBD2. Sequencing was carried out using PBMCs or a T cell subset sorted from them (not recorded which). CDR3 amino acids: CSFGTSGGYTDTQYF. The CDR3, as DNA: TGCAGCTTTGGGACTAGCGGGGGATACACAGATACGCAGTATTTT.